The present T cell receptor beta chain was sequenced within a study of spatial heterogeneity in lung cancer. Time point: sample taken at primary tumor resection. Without sorting, whole RNA was sequenced from tumor, nontumor lung or frozen PBMC. Each TCR cDNA molecule bore a unique molecular identifier. Each CDR3 protein is one row after TCRdb ran MiXCR on the 5' RACE reads. The sample comprises under 100,000 distinct CDR3 sequences, approximately 8.2% of which are singletons, and 6.9% rests with the top ten. J gave up 4 bases and V 10 bases, and 11 bases lay outside the gene matches. The CDR3 is 14 residues long. Germline lookup yields CDR1 ENHRY and CDR2 SYGVKD.

The gene calls are TRBV10-3 and TRBJ1-1; 8 bases align to TRBD1. The TCR was taken from a male donor with early-stage non-small cell lung cancer. The sequencing used PBMCs, collected at surgery. CDR3 in DNA: TGTGCCACCAGACAGGGGACCCTAGGCACTGAAGCTTTCTTT. Its translation is CATRQGTLGTEAFF.